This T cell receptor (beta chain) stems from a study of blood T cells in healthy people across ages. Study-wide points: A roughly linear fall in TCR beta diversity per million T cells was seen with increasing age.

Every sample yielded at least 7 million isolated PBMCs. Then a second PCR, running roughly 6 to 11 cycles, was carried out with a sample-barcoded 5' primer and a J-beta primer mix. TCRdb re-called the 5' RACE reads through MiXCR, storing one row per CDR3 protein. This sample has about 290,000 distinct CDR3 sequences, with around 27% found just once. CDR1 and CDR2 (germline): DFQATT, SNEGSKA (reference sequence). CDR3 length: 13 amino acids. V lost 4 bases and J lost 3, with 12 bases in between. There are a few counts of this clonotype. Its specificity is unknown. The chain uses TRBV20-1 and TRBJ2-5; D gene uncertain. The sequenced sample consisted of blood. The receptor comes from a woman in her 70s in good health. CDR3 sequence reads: CSATLGSEETQYF. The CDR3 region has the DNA TGCAGTGCTACCCTGGGATCGGAAGAGACCCAGTACTTC.